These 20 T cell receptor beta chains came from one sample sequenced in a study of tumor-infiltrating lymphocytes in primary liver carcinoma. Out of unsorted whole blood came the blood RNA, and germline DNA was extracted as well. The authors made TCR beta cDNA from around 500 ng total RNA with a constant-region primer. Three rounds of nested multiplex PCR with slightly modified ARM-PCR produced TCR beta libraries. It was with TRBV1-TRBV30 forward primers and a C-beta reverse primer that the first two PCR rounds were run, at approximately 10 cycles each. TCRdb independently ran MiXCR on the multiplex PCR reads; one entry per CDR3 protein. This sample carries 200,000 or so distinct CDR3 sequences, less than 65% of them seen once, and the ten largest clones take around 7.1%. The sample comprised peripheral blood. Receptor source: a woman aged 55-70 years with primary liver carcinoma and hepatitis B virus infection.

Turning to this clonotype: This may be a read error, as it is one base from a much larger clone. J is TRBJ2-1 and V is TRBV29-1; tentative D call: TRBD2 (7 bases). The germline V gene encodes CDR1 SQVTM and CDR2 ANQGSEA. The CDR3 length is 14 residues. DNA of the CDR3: TGCAGCGTTCAAGGGGGGGCGAACTACAATGAGGAGTTCTTC. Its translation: CSVQGGANYNEEFF.

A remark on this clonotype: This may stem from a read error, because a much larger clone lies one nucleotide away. CDR3 sequence reads: CSVANSYNEQFF. The CDR3 DNA reads TGCAGCGTTGCAAACTCCTACAATGAGCAGTTCTTC. V is TRBV29-1 and J is TRBJ2-1; no firm D call. This CDR3 region has 12 residues. The germline V and J ends were trimmed by 4 bases and 0 bases, with 4 bases remaining between them. Germline V gives CDR1 SQVTM, CDR2 ANQGSEA.

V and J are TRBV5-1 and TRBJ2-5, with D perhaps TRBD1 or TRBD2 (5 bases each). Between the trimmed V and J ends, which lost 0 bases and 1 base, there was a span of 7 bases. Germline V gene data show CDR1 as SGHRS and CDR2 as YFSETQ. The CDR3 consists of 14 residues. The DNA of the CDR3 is TGCGCCAGCAGCTTGGGGGGACCCCAAGAGACCCAGTACTTC. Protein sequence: CASSLGGPQETQYF.

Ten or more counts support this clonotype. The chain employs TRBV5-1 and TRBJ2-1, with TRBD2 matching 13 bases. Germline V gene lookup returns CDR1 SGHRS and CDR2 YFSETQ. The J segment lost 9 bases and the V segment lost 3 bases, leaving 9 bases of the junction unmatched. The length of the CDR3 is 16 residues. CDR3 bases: TGCGCCAGCAGCTATAGGACTAGCGGGAGTAGAGTTGAGCAGTTCTTC. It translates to CASSYRTSGSRVEQFF.

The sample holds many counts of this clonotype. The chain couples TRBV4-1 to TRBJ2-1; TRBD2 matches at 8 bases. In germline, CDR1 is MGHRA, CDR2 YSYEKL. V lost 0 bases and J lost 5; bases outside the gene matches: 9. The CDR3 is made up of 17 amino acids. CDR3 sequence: CASSQDLVTSGDNEQFF. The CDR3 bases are TGCGCCAGCAGCCAAGATCTAGTAACTAGCGGTGACAATGAGCAGTTCTTC.

CDR3 in amino acids: CASSLEGGLLGDMQYF. DNA of the CDR3: TGTGCCAGCAGCTTAGAGGGGGGCTTACTAGGAGATATGCAATATTTT. The chain combines TRBV11-2 with TRBJ2-3; D possibly matches TRBD1 or TRBD2 (6 bases each). This CDR3 region has 16 residues. CDR1 and CDR2 from the germline V gene are SGHAT and FQNNGV. Between the trimmed V and J ends, which lost 0 bases and 15 bases, there was a span of 25 bases.

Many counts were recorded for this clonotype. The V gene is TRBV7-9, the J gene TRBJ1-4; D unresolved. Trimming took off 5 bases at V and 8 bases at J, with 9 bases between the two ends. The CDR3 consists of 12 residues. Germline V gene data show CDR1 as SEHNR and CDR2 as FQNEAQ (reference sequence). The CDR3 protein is CASSRSGEKLFF. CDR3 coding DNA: TGTGCCAGCAGCCGGAGCGGGGAAAAACTGTTTTTT.

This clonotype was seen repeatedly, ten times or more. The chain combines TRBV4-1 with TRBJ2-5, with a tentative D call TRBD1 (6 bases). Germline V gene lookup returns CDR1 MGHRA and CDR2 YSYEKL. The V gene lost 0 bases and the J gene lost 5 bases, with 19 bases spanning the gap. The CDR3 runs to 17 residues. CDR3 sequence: CASSQDSNPTGKETQYF. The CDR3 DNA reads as TGCGCCAGCAGCCAAGATTCAAACCCAACAGGGAAGGAGACCCAGTACTTC.

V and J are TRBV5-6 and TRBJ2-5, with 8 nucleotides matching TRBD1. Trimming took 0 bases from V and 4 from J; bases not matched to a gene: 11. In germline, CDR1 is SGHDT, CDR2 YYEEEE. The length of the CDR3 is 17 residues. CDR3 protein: CASSLGQGARSLETQYF. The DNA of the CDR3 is TGTGCCAGCAGCTTGGGGCAGGGGGCCCGTAGCCTAGAGACCCAGTACTTC.

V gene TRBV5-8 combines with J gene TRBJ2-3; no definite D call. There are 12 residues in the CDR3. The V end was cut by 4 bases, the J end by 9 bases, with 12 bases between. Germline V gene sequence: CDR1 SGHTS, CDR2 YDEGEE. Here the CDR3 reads CASSLYYNTQYF. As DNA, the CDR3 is TGTGCCAGCAGCCTCTACTATAACACGCAGTATTTT. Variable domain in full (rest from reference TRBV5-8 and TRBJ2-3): EAGVTQSPTHLIKTRGQQATLRCSPISGHTSVYWYQQALGLGLQFLLWYDEGEERNRGNFPPRFSGRQFPNYSSELNVNALELEDSALYLCASSLYYNTQYFGPGTRLTVL.

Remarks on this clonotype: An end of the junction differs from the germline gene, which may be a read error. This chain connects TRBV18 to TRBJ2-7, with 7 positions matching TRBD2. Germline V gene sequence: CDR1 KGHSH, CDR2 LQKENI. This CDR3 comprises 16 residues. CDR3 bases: TGTGCCAGCTCACCACCCTCAGCGGGAAACACCTACGATCAGTACTTT. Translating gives CASSPPSAGNTYDQYF. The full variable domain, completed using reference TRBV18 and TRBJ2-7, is NAGVMQNPRHLVRRRGQEARLRCSPMKGHSHVYWYRQLPEEGLKFMVYLQKENIIDESGMPKERFSAEFPKEGPSILRIQQVVRGDSAAYFCASSPPSAGNTYDQYFGPGTRLTVT.

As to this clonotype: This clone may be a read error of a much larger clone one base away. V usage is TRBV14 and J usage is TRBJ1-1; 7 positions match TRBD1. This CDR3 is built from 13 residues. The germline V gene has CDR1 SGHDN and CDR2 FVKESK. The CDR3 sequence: CTTSGPTGRTAFF. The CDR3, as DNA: TGTACCACCTCAGGTCCGACAGGGAGGACAGCTTTCTTT.

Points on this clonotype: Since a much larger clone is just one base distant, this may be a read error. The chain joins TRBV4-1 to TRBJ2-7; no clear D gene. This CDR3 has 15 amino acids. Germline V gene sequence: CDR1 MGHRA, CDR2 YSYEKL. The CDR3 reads CTSSRISTTRYEQYF. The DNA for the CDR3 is TGCACCAGCAGCCGCATCTCGACCACCAGATACGAGCAGTACTTC.

The CDR3 DNA follows: TGTGCCAGCAGAGTCCGGACTAGCGGGAGGGGTGAGCAGTTCTTC. Its translation: CASRVRTSGRGEQFF. The J gene is TRBJ2-1, the V gene TRBV5-5; 15 nucleotides align to TRBD2. Trimming cost V 5 bases and J 9 bases; bases outside gene matches: 6. Germline lookup yields CDR1 SGHKS and CDR2 YYEKEE (reference sequence). The CDR3 runs 15 residues.

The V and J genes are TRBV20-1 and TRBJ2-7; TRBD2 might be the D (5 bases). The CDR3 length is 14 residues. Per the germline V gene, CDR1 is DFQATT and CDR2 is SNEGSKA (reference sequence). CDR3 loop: CSLVPWERSYEQYF. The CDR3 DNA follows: TGCAGCCTCGTTCCCTGGGAGAGGTCCTACGAGCAGTACTTC.

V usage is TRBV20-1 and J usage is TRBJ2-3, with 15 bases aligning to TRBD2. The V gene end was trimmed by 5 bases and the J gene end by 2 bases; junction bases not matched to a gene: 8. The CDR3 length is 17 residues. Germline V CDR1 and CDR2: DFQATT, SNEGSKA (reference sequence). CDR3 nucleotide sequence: TGCAGTGCTTTGGGACTAGCGGGAGGCCAGAACACAGATACGCAGTATTTT. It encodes CSALGLAGGQNTDTQYF.

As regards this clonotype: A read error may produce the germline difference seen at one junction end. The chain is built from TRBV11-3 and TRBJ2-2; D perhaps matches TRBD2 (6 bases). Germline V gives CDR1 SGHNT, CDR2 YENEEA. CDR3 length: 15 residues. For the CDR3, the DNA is TGTGTCAGCAGCTTGGGGGGAGATGCGACCGGGGAGCTATTTTTT. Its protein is CVSSLGGDATGELFF.

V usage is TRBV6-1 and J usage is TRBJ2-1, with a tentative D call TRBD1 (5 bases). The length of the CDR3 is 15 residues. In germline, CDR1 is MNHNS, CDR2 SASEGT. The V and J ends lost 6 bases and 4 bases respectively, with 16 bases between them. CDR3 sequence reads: CASSGRVGPYNEQFF. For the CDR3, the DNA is TGTGCCAGCAGCGGCAGGGTAGGGCCTTACAATGAGCAGTTCTTC.

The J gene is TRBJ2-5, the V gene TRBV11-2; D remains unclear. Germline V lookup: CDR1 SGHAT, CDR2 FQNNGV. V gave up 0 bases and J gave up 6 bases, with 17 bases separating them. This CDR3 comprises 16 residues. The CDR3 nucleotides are TGTGCCAGCAGCTTAGATTCTTCCGTAGTGGGGAAGACCCAGTACTTC. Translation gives CASSLDSSVVGKTQYF.

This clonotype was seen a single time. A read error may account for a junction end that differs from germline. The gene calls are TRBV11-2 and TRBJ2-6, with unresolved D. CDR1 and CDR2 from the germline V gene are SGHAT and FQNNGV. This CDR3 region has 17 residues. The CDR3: CANSLAQGWAGANVLTF. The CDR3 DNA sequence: TGTGCCAACAGCTTAGCCCAAGGGTGGGCTGGGGCCAACGTCCTGACTTTC.